This T cell receptor (beta chain) was sequenced for a study of cytomegalovirus exposure and HLA in healthy donors. The PCR had 60 Vbeta and 13 Jbeta primers. Repertoires were generated with immunoSEQ multiplex PCR, while TCRdb's copy carries only in-frame clones and drops some. The table shows about 200,000 clones, with 70% to 85% occurring only once. J lost 7 bases, V lost 4 bases, and 3 bases had no gene match. The germline gives CDR1 SGHNT, CDR2 YENEEA. The CDR3 runs to 14 residues. This TCR derives from a girl aged 2 to 10 in good health and CMV-seronegative. Sample: PBMCs. V is TRBV11-3 and J is TRBJ2-1; 11 bases are a match to TRBD2. CDR3 DNA: TGTGCCAGCAGCTCAGGACTAGCGGGTAATGAGCAGTTCTTC. Translating gives CASSSGLAGNEQFF.